This T cell receptor (beta chain) was sequenced for a study of CD8 T cells in ankylosing spondylitis. TCRdb used MiXCR to reprocess the 5' RACE reads, holding one entry per CDR3 protein. The sample records some 450,000 distinct CDR3 sequences, more than 15% being singletons. V trimming: 6 bases; J trimming: 3 bases; junction bases outside the gene matches: 4. In germline, CDR1 is SNHLY, CDR2 FYNNEI. There are 14 residues in the CDR3. Overall study findings and caveats: Reports say disease-linked clones showed up significantly more in matched ankylosing spondylitis synovial fluid. Blood of patients with ankylosing spondylitis appeared to be characterized by a TCR beta motif of several highly homologous variants.

This clonotype has just a few counts. Antigen specificity is unknown. The V gene is TRBV2, the J gene TRBJ1-4, with 7 nucleotides matching TRBD1. The sequenced sample was blood, either unsorted or a sorted T cell fraction (not recorded which). The TCR sequence derives from a male donor with ankylosing spondylitis. The CDR3: CASRPGQSNEKLFF. In DNA, the CDR3 is TGTGCCAGCAGACCGGGACAGTCTAATGAAAAACTGTTTTTT.